The next 10 T cell receptor beta chains were all read from a single sample in a study of cytomegalovirus exposure and HLA in healthy donors. Vbeta (60) and Jbeta (13) primers were used in the PCR. Only in-frame clones appear in the TCRdb table, and some are missing; sequencing was by immunoSEQ multiplex PCR. Its table lists about 160,000 clones. Sequencing was done on a sample of PBMCs. The receptors shown here come from a woman aged 55-70 years in good health and CMV-seronegative.

The genes are TRBV6-5 and TRBJ1-2; perhaps TRBD1 as D (5 bases). Germline CDR1 and CDR2: MNHEY and SVGAGI. The ends were cut back, 4 bases at V and 10 bases at J, with 16 bases in the middle. This CDR3 is built from 13 residues. The CDR3 here is CASSSPSGGVYTF. Written as DNA, the CDR3 is TGTGCCAGCAGTTCCCCCTCGGGGGGTGTCTACACCTTC.

The chain links TRBV21-1 to TRBJ1-2. TRBV21-1 is labeled a pseudogene. This CDR3 has 16 residues. The CDR3 nucleotides read TGTGCCAGCAGCAAAGTTTACCCGGGAAAGGACTATGGCTACACCTTC. Translated: CASSKVYPGKDYGYTF.

V and J are TRBV5-6 and TRBJ2-5, with D maybe TRBD2 (5 bases). The CDR3 contains 16 residues. The ends were cut back, 2 bases at V and 3 bases at J, with 17 bases in the middle. Per the germline V gene, CDR1 is SGHDT and CDR2 is YYEEEE. The DNA of the CDR3 is TGTGCCAGCAGCTTCGATCTCGGGGTAGTAAAAGAGACCCAGTACTTC. Its protein product is CASSFDLGVVKETQYF.

The rearrangement links TRBV5-1 to TRBJ1-2; 7 bases are a match to TRBD1. From germline, CDR1 is SGHRS and CDR2 YFSETQ. The CDR3 runs to 15 residues. J was trimmed by 5 bases and V by 4 bases; bases with no gene match: 11. CDR3 sequence reads: CASSASSGTAYGYTF. CDR3 nucleotide sequence: TGCGCCAGCAGCGCCTCCTCCGGGACAGCTTATGGCTACACCTTC.

The chain is built from TRBV5-1 and TRBJ2-2; 9 bases match TRBD1. CDR1 is SGHRS, CDR2 YFSETQ, per germline. V was pared by 2 bases and J by 7 bases, with 6 bases of the junction left unmatched. The CDR3 totals 15 residues. The CDR3 DNA sequence: TGCGCCAGCAGCTTCCGGGACAGGGCGGGCGGGGAGCTGTTTTTT. This sequence encodes CASSFRDRAGGELFF.

J is TRBJ2-1 and V is TRBV30, with D tentatively TRBD2 (5 bases). Germline V CDR1 and CDR2: GTSNPN, SVGIG (reference sequence). With 2 bases removed from V and 3 bases from J, the gap between germline ends came to 8 bases. This CDR3 comprises 13 residues. The CDR3 spells CAWSPGIYNEQFF. The CDR3 DNA reads TGTGCCTGGAGTCCGGGGATCTACAATGAGCAGTTCTTC.

The V and J genes are TRBV5-4 and TRBJ1-4, with 8 bases lining up with TRBD1. This CDR3 is built from 14 residues. Per the germline V gene, CDR1 is SGHNT and CDR2 is YYREEE (reference sequence). V lost 0 bases to trimming and J lost 13 bases; unmatched junction nucleotides: 8. The CDR3 coding sequence is TGTGCCAGCAGCTTGGAAGGGCAGGGGGCTTCACTGTTTTTT. It translates to CASSLEGQGASLFF.

This chain uses TRBV9 with TRBJ1-6; TRBD1 is a possible D gene (5 bases). This CDR3 has 14 amino acids. Germline CDR1 reads SGDLS; CDR2 reads YYNGEE. V lost 2 bases to trimming and J lost 9 bases, with 12 bases between them. As DNA, the CDR3 is TGTGCCAGCAGCGTGAAACAGGAGGGTTCACCCCTCCACTTT. Its protein product is CASSVKQEGSPLHF.

This sequence joins TRBV9 and TRBJ1-1; D not resolved. Germline CDR1 and CDR2: SGDLS and YYNGEE. The CDR3 runs 14 residues. Trimming took 4 bases from V and 0 from J, leaving 10 bases between them. The CDR3 sequence is CASSPQSMNTEAFF. The CDR3 DNA reads as TGTGCCAGCAGCCCCCAGTCCATGAACACTGAAGCTTTCTTT.

The gene calls are TRBV5-1 and TRBJ2-2; D is possibly TRBD2 (7 bases). This CDR3 has 14 amino acids. Germline values: CDR1 SGHRS, CDR2 YFSETQ. V gave up 2 bases and J gave up 5 bases, with 10 bases separating them. The CDR3 region is CASSFGGATGELFF. CDR3 DNA: TGCGCCAGCAGCTTTGGGGGGGCGACCGGGGAGCTGTTTTTT.